The 25 T cell receptor beta chains below come from one sample, sequenced in a study of blood T cell repertoires in COVID-19. Only in-frame clones appear in the TCRdb table, and some are missing; sequencing was by immunoSEQ multiplex PCR. The top ten clones hold less than 2% of a sample with tens of thousands of clones, approximately 91% of them seen once. Sequences were obtained from peripheral blood. The receptor set was obtained from a human donor in a cohort sampled during active COVID-19.

The chain combines TRBV19 with TRBJ2-5; tentatively, D is TRBD2 (6 bases). The length of the CDR3 is 14 residues. CDR1 is LNHDA and CDR2 is SQIVND in the germline V gene (reference sequence). V gave up 3 bases and J gave up 1 base, with 9 bases separating them. The CDR3 spells CASSIRGFQETQYF. CDR3 in DNA: TGTGCCAGTAGTATCCGGGGGTTCCAAGAGACCCAGTACTTC.

The V gene is TRBV6-5, the J gene TRBJ2-2, with D possibly matching TRBD2 (5 bases). V lost 1 base to trimming and J lost 4 bases, with 13 bases between them. Per germline, CDR1 MNHEY and CDR2 SVGAGI. There are 16 residues in the CDR3. CDR3 sequence: CASSYWAGRGTGELFF. The CDR3 DNA follows: TGTGCCAGCAGTTACTGGGCAGGACGGGGCACCGGGGAGCTGTTTTTT.

This clone was counted a single time. At one of its ends the junction is not consistent with the germline gene, which may arise from a read error. The DNA for the CDR3 is TGTGCTAGCAGCTTAGGACAGGGGGCTTCACAGTTCTTC. Translated, it gives CASSLGQGASQFF. The gene calls are TRBV7-7 and TRBJ2-1; 11 nucleotides agree with TRBD1. The CDR3 is 13 residues long. Germline CDR1 is SSHAT and CDR2 is FNYEAQ (reference sequence).

With respect to this clone: One end of the junction is discordant with germline, which a read error may explain. The V gene is TRBV4-2, the J gene TRBJ2-6; 8 bases are shared with TRBD1. Germline CDR1 reads LGHNA; CDR2 reads YNFKEQ. This CDR3 has 13 residues. CDR3 protein: CASRETGDNVLTF. DNA of the CDR3: TGTGCCAGCAGAGAGACAGGGGACAACGTCCTGACTTTC.

This clone is a singleton in its sample. The chain combines TRBV2 with TRBJ2-6; 11 bases are a match to TRBD1. CDR3 size: 17 residues. V lost 6 bases and J lost 2; bases outside the gene matches: 6. The germline V gene encodes CDR1 SNHLY and CDR2 FYNNEI. The chain's CDR3 is CASRGDRGITGANVLTF. The CDR3 DNA reads TGTGCCAGCAGGGGGGACAGGGGGATTACTGGGGCCAACGTCCTGACTTTC.

The chain employs TRBV4-3 and TRBJ2-1; TRBD2 matches 8 bases. Germline V CDR1 and CDR2: LGHNA, YSLEER. This CDR3 comprises 16 residues. V lost 1 base and J lost 7; bases outside the gene matches: 9. The CDR3 here is CASSQVDGRAENEQFF. DNA for the CDR3: TGCGCCAGCAGCCAAGTGGACGGGAGGGCCGAGAATGAGCAGTTCTTC.

V and J are TRBV5-1 and TRBJ2-1, with 13 bases that match TRBD2. The CDR3 runs to 15 residues. Germline loops: CDR1 SGHRS, CDR2 YFSETQ. V lost 4 bases, J lost 10 bases, and 8 bases stayed unmatched. This chain's CDR3 is CASSLGLAGEQEQFF. The DNA of the CDR3 is TGCGCCAGCAGCCTCGGACTAGCGGGAGAACAAGAGCAGTTCTTC.

The chain couples TRBV11-2 to TRBJ1-3; the match to TRBD1 covers 11 bases. The CDR3 has 17 amino acids. Unmatched junction bases numbered 6, after V lost 4 bases and J lost 1 base. From germline, CDR1 is SGHAT and CDR2 FQNNGV. Here the CDR3 reads CASSYGTGGSSGNTIYF. The DNA for the CDR3 is TGTGCCAGCAGCTACGGGACAGGGGGAAGTTCTGGAAACACCATATATTTT.

The chain carries TRBV6-5 and TRBJ1-1, with 9 bases aligning to TRBD1. The V gene end was trimmed by 6 bases and the J gene end by 3 bases; junction bases not matched to a gene: 8. The CDR3 is made up of 15 amino acids. Germline V gene sequence: CDR1 MNHEY, CDR2 SVGAGI. For the CDR3, the DNA is TGTGCCAGCAGATTACAGGGGGCGGTTGACACTGAAGCTTTCTTT. It is translated as CASRLQGAVDTEAFF.

The chain recombines TRBV5-1 with TRBJ2-1; D is perhaps TRBD2 (6 bases). Germline V gene sequence: CDR1 SGHRS, CDR2 YFSETQ. The CDR3 contains 14 residues. The V and J ends lost 4 bases and 6 bases respectively, with 14 bases between them. CDR3 coding DNA: TGCGCCAGCAGCCCCGGGACTCAACGCAATGAGCAGTTCTTC. Translation: CASSPGTQRNEQFF.

This chain links TRBV19 with TRBJ2-7; D is perhaps TRBD2 (6 bases). Trimming stripped 4 bases from V and 2 bases from J, with 15 bases between. This CDR3 comprises 15 residues. The germline CDR1 and CDR2 sequences are LNHDA and SQIVND (reference sequence). CDR3 nucleotides: TGTGCCAGTAGTAAAGTGCGGGACGTACCCTACGAGCAGTACTTC. Residues: CASSKVRDVPYEQYF.

This clone was detected only once. The V and J genes are TRBV4-1 and TRBJ2-7; 7 bases line up with TRBD1. Germline trimming cut 0 bases from V and 2 bases from J; bases unmatched to any gene: 1. The CDR3 runs 14 residues. Germline V gene lookup returns CDR1 MGHRA and CDR2 YSYEKL. CDR3 residues: CASSQDDRAYEQYF. Written as DNA, the CDR3 is TGCGCCAGCAGCCAAGACGACAGGGCCTACGAGCAGTACTTC.

The V call is TRBV19, the J call TRBJ2-7, with 9 bases matching TRBD2. V lost 8 bases and J lost 2; bases outside the gene matches: 13. The length of the CDR3 is 16 residues. Looked up from germline, CDR1 is LNHDA and CDR2 is SQIVND (reference sequence). The CDR3 DNA follows: TGTGCCAGTGGGACACCATCTAGCGGGATTACCTACGAGCAGTACTTC. This sequence encodes CASGTPSSGITYEQYF.

V gene TRBV14 combines with J gene TRBJ2-2; the match to TRBD1 covers 10 bases. Germline CDR1 reads SGHDN; CDR2 reads FVKESK. The CDR3 consists of 16 residues. With 3 bases clipped from V and 6 bases from J, the junction kept 7 bases outside the gene matches. CDR3 region: CASSQSTGGYAGELFF. DNA for the CDR3: TGTGCCAGCAGCCAGTCGACAGGGGGCTATGCCGGGGAGCTGTTTTTT.

J is TRBJ1-5 and V is TRBV6-2 or TRBV6-3, with D perhaps TRBD1 (6 bases). There are 14 residues in the CDR3. Between the trimmed V and J ends, which lost 4 bases and 7 bases, there was a span of 14 bases. From germline, CDR1 is MNHEY and CDR2 SVGEGT. CDR3 sequence: CASSLRFQGQPQHF. The CDR3 DNA sequence: TGTGCCAGCAGTTTGAGATTTCAGGGGCAGCCCCAGCATTTT.

The CDR3 loop is CASSAGRGTQYF. The CDR3, as DNA: TGTGCCAGCAGCGCCGGACGGGGGACCCAGTACTTC. The V and J genes are TRBV7-9 and TRBJ2-5; TRBD2 is a possible D gene (5 bases). The germline V gene has CDR1 SEHNR and CDR2 FQNEAQ (reference sequence). V lost 5 bases, J lost 7 bases, and 11 bases lay in between. The CDR3 loop spans 12 amino acids.

This clone was observed a handful of times. One end of the junction is discordant with germline, which a read error may explain. The chain employs TRBV4-3 and TRBJ1-1; 7 bases agree with TRBD1. CDR1 is LGHNA, CDR2 YSLEER, per germline. CDR3 length equals 13 residues. In DNA form, the CDR3 reads TGCGCCAGCAGCAAAGACAGGGCCGGTGAAGCTTTCTTT. Amino acids: CASSKDRAGEAFF.

The chain is built from TRBV4-2 and TRBJ2-2; TRBD2 agrees at 7 bases. The CDR3 has 15 residues. Germline V gene sequence: CDR1 LGHNA, CDR2 YNFKEQ. V trimming: 1 base; J trimming: 7 bases; junction bases outside the gene matches: 6. DNA of the CDR3: TGTGCCAGCAGCCAAGGCGGGAGTGAGGTCGGGGAGCTGTTTTTT. Its protein product is CASSQGGSEVGELFF.

This chain connects TRBV5-6 to TRBJ1-1, with D possibly matching TRBD1 (6 bases). The V end lost 0 bases, the J end lost 1 base, and 13 bases lay between the germline ends. The germline CDR1 and CDR2 sequences are SGHDT and YYEEEE. There are 16 residues in the CDR3. The CDR3 sequence is CASSLARGRWNTEAFF. In DNA form, the CDR3 reads TGTGCCAGCAGCTTGGCCAGGGGCCGGTGGAACACTGAAGCTTTCTTT. The variable domain in full, with the rest retrieved from reference TRBV5-6 and TRBJ1-1, is DAGVTQSPTHLIKTRGQQVTLRCSPKSGHDTVSWYQQALGQGPQFIFQYYEEEERQRGNFPDRFSGHQFPNYSSELNVNALLLGDSALYLCASSLARGRWNTEAFFGQGTRLTVV.

The rearrangement joins TRBV5-4 to TRBJ2-1; 12 bases agree with TRBD2. The CDR3 runs 16 residues. The germline V gene encodes CDR1 SGHNT and CDR2 YYREEE (reference sequence). After removal of 0 bases from V and 9 bases from J, the junction contained 7 bases not matched to a gene. The CDR3: CASSLGGGLAGSEQFF. CDR3 coding DNA: TGTGCCAGCAGCTTGGGAGGAGGACTAGCGGGATCTGAGCAGTTCTTC.

The CDR3 DNA reads as TGTGCCAGCAGCCAAGATAAAACGGAGACTAGCAATCAGCCCCAGCATTTT. Protein: CASSQDKTETSNQPQHF. This chain links TRBV4-2 with TRBJ1-5, with D unresolved. Germline V gene lookup returns CDR1 LGHNA and CDR2 YNFKEQ. CDR3 length: 17 residues. The V end was cut by 0 bases, the J end by 0 bases, with 12 bases between.

The genes are TRBV4-1 and TRBJ1-5; 8 positions match TRBD1. V was clipped by 0 bases and J by 7 bases; unmatched bases: 8. Looked up from germline, CDR1 is MGHRA and CDR2 is YSYEKL. CDR3 length equals 16 residues. The CDR3 reads CASSQEGRGLKQPQHF. CDR3 nucleotide sequence: TGCGCCAGCAGCCAAGAAGGCAGGGGGCTAAAACAGCCCCAGCATTTT.

The chain uses TRBV6-5 and TRBJ1-2; the D gene is possibly TRBD1 (5 bases). There are 13 residues in the CDR3. Trimming cost V 5 bases and J 4 bases, with 11 bases left between them. Germline V gene lookup returns CDR1 MNHEY and CDR2 SVGAGI. The CDR3 region has the DNA TGTGCCAGCAGTACCAGACAGTTCTATGGCTACACCTTC. It is translated as CASSTRQFYGYTF.

The genes are TRBV7-8 and TRBJ2-7; D gene uncertain. V dropped 1 base and J dropped 4 bases, with 14 bases sitting between them. CDR3 size: 15 residues. Germline V gene lookup returns CDR1 SGHVS and CDR2 FQNEAQ. CDR3 protein: CASSLETRGGYEQYF. The CDR3 DNA reads TGTGCCAGCAGCTTAGAAACAAGAGGTGGATACGAGCAGTACTTC.

This chain links TRBV6-5 with TRBJ1-2, with a weak D call TRBD1 (5 bases). The CDR3 has 14 residues. Germline V gives CDR1 MNHEY, CDR2 SVGAGI. The germline V and J ends were trimmed by 0 bases and 4 bases, with 9 bases remaining between them. This chain's CDR3 is CASSYSTEIYGYTF. CDR3 DNA sequence: TGTGCCAGCAGTTACTCGACAGAGATCTATGGCTACACCTTC.